The 20 T cell receptor beta chains listed next were all sequenced from one sample in a study of shared clonotypes between healthy human individuals. Naive CD8 cells lacked CD45RO, underwent positive selection for CCR7 and left out terminally differentiated effector memory CD45RA+ cells. Some clones are missing from TCRdb's copy, which holds only in-frame ones; the method was immunoSEQ multiplex PCR. Of about 580,000 clones in the sample, roughly 98% were seen once. The sequencing sample was made of naive CD8+ T cells sorted from blood. These TCRs come from a man aged 25-40 years in good health.

The V and J genes are TRBV7-9 and TRBJ1-2; 7 nucleotides line up with TRBD1. Trimming cost V 5 bases and J 6 bases; bases outside gene matches: 3. The CDR3 has 12 amino acids. In germline, CDR1 is SEHNR, CDR2 FQNEAQ (reference sequence). The chain's CDR3 is CASSITGDGYTF. The DNA of the CDR3 is TGTGCCAGCAGCATAACAGGGGATGGCTACACCTTC.

The chain joins TRBV5-5 to TRBJ2-1; 13 positions match TRBD2. Germline V gene lookup returns CDR1 SGHKS and CDR2 YYEKEE (reference sequence). The CDR3 covers 16 residues. Trimming cost V 0 bases and J 6 bases; bases outside gene matches: 3. In nucleotides, the CDR3 is TGTGCCAGCAGCTTGGCAGGACTAGCGGGAGTCAATGAGCAGTTCTTC. Translated: CASSLAGLAGVNEQFF.

J is TRBJ2-1 and V is TRBV7-9; 14 bases are shared with TRBD2. V lost 4 bases, J lost 4 bases, and 12 bases stayed unmatched. This CDR3 has 19 residues. Germline lookup yields CDR1 SEHNR and CDR2 FQNEAQ (reference sequence). In nucleotides, the CDR3 is TGTGCCAGCAGCTCGACCGGGACTAGCGGGAGAGTTACTTACAATGAGCAGTTCTTC. Protein product: CASSSTGTSGRVTYNEQFF.

The chain recombines TRBV14 with TRBJ1-2; D unclear. CDR3 length: 15 residues. Germline lookup yields CDR1 SGHDN and CDR2 FVKESK. Trimming took 0 bases from V and 2 from J, leaving 10 bases between them. CDR3 bases: TGTGCCAGCAGCCAAGACCAGACCGCAAACTATGGCTACACCTTC. It yields the protein CASSQDQTANYGYTF.

The chain uses TRBV7-9 and TRBJ1-4; D possibly corresponds to TRBD1 (5 bases). Trimming shortened V by 4 bases and J by 2 bases, and 11 bases separated the two germline ends. CDR1 and CDR2 from the germline V gene are SEHNR and FQNEAQ (reference sequence). The length of the CDR3 is 15 residues. CDR3 in amino acids: CASSSGTVTNEKLFF. The CDR3, as DNA: TGTGCCAGCAGCTCGGGGACGGTTACTAATGAAAAACTGTTTTTT.

A note on this clone: Other DNA sequences in the sample encode the same CDR3. The V gene is TRBV9, the J gene TRBJ2-7; D is undetermined. The CDR3 loop spans 14 amino acids. The germline V gene has CDR1 SGDLS and CDR2 YYNGEE. V was shortened by 2 bases and J by 0 bases, with 9 bases between the two germline ends. CDR3 sequence: CASSVRDSSYEQYF. In DNA, the CDR3 is TGTGCCAGCAGCGTTAGAGATAGCTCCTACGAGCAGTACTTC.

The chain has TRBV30 and TRBJ2-7; 11 nucleotides match TRBD2. Per germline, CDR1 GTSNPN and CDR2 SVGIG (reference sequence). This CDR3 spans 16 amino acids. The J segment lost 3 bases and the V segment lost 2 bases, leaving 9 bases of the junction unmatched. The CDR3 DNA follows: TGTGCCTGGAGTAAACTCGGACTAGCGGGTTACTACGAGCAGTACTTC. Encoded protein: CAWSKLGLAGYYEQYF.

This rearrangement joins TRBV2 to TRBJ2-1; 12 nucleotides agree with TRBD2. The CDR3 is 20 amino acids. Germline V gene data show CDR1 as SNHLY and CDR2 as FYNNEI. Trimming cost V 0 bases and J 6 bases; bases outside gene matches: 15. The CDR3 DNA reads TGTGCCAGCAGTGAAGCGCGGATTGGACTAGCGGGAAAGAGCGGCAATGAGCAGTTCTTC. It yields the protein CASSEARIGLAGKSGNEQFF.

V gene TRBV14 combines with J gene TRBJ2-2; 7 nucleotides align to TRBD2. V was clipped by 0 bases and J by 7 bases; unmatched bases: 11. CDR3 length equals 17 residues. Germline V gene sequence: CDR1 SGHDN, CDR2 FVKESK. CDR3 protein: CASSQENLAAGYGELFF. Here the CDR3 DNA reads TGTGCCAGCAGCCAAGAAAACCTAGCGGCGGGTTACGGGGAGCTGTTTTTT.

J is TRBJ2-7 and V is TRBV29-1; TRBD2 aligns across 11 bases. CDR1 and CDR2 (germline): SQVTM, ANQGSEA. Losses at the gene ends were 0 bases for V and 5 bases for J; bases not matched to a gene: 6. The CDR3 runs 15 residues. CDR3 in DNA: TGCAGCGTTGAAGAAGCACTAGCGGGAGTGAACGAGCAGTACTTC. Its protein is CSVEEALAGVNEQYF.

The CDR3 DNA follows: TGTGCCAGTACACACGGCTACGAGCAGTACTTC. Its translation is CASTHGYEQYF. This chain uses TRBV19 with TRBJ2-7; no definite D call. V lost 7 bases to trimming and J lost 3 bases, with 7 bases between them. This CDR3 has 11 residues. Looked up from germline, CDR1 is LNHDA and CDR2 is SQIVND (reference sequence).

This clone was picked up one time. The chain links TRBV25-1 to TRBJ1-5; D remains unclear. The CDR3 covers 13 residues. The ends were cut back, 3 bases at V and 3 bases at J, with 6 bases in the middle. Germline CDR1 MGHDK, CDR2 SYGVNS. This CDR3 is CASSEGSNQPQHF. The CDR3 coding sequence is TGTGCCAGCAGTGAGGGTTCCAATCAGCCCCAGCATTTT.

V gene TRBV6-1 combines with J gene TRBJ2-1; D not resolved. Germline V gene lookup returns CDR1 MNHNS and CDR2 SASEGT. The CDR3 has 13 residues. The V gene lost 8 bases and the J gene lost 8 bases, with 16 bases spanning the gap. In DNA, the CDR3 is TGTGCCAGCGTGAGAGACCCCCTGGATGAGCAGTTCTTC. Translating gives CASVRDPLDEQFF.

This chain links TRBV19 with TRBJ1-2; D gene ambiguous. Trimming cost V 8 bases and J 7 bases, with 20 bases left between them. Germline V gene sequence: CDR1 LNHDA, CDR2 SQIVND (reference sequence). The CDR3 is 14 residues long. Written as DNA, the CDR3 is TGTGCCAGTTCGCCTTTTAGTTCTTTGAGTGGCTACACCTTC. It encodes CASSPFSSLSGYTF. The whole variable domain, filled in from reference TRBV19 and TRBJ1-2, reads DGGITQSPKYLFRKEGQNVTLSCEQNLNHDAMYWYRQDPGQGLRLIYYSQIVNDFQKGDIAEGYSVSREKKESFPLTVTSAQKNPTAFYLCASSPFSSLSGYTFGSGTRLTVV.

The V gene is TRBV5-4, the J gene TRBJ2-7; tentatively, D is TRBD2 (6 bases). Germline V gives CDR1 SGHNT, CDR2 YYREEE (reference sequence). The CDR3 is made up of 14 amino acids. V was clipped by 3 bases and J by 5 bases, with 15 bases between them. CDR3 in amino acids: CASSWGETKDEQYF. The CDR3, as DNA: TGTGCCAGCAGCTGGGGGGAAACTAAGGACGAGCAGTACTTC.

The V gene is TRBV5-6, the J gene TRBJ2-7; D is unresolved. Germline V gives CDR1 SGHDT, CDR2 YYEEEE. Trimming took 4 bases from V and 2 from J, leaving 4 bases between them. The CDR3 runs to 11 residues. The CDR3 spells CASSAPYEQYF. The CDR3 coding sequence is TGTGCCAGCAGCGCCCCCTACGAGCAGTACTTC.

This chain connects TRBV7-9 to TRBJ2-5; 11 nucleotides line up with TRBD2. This CDR3 is built from 16 residues. The germline gives CDR1 SEHNR, CDR2 FQNEAQ (reference sequence). V shed 5 bases, J shed 2 bases, and the junction held 7 bases outside the gene matches. The CDR3 nucleotides read TGTGCCAGCAGCCCTCCGACTAGCGGGATTCAAGAGACCCAGTACTTC. It codes for CASSPPTSGIQETQYF.

Notes on this clone: The sample contains more than one DNA sequence encoding this CDR3. The V and J genes are TRBV4-3 and TRBJ2-7; 8 positions match TRBD1. With 4 bases clipped from V and 2 bases from J, the junction kept 4 bases outside the gene matches. The CDR3 contains 14 residues. Germline assignment: CDR1 LGHNA and CDR2 YSLEER. CDR3 region: CASSLGQGTYEQYF. The DNA for the CDR3 is TGCGCCAGCAGCCTCGGACAGGGAACCTACGAGCAGTACTTC.

V usage is TRBV5-8 and J usage is TRBJ2-1, with TRBD2 matching over 12 bases. Per germline, CDR1 SGHTS and CDR2 YDEGEE. Trimming at V came to 4 bases and at J to 5 bases, leaving 4 bases not matched to a gene. The CDR3 extends over 15 amino acids. CDR3 DNA sequence: TGTGCCAGCAGCCCAAGGACTAGCGGGGACAATGAGCAGTTCTTC. This gives the protein CASSPRTSGDNEQFF. Variable domain in full (rest from reference TRBV5-8 and TRBJ2-1): EAGVTQSPTHLIKTRGQQATLRCSPISGHTSVYWYQQALGLGLQFLLWYDEGEERNRGNFPPRFSGRQFPNYSSELNVNALELEDSALYLCASSPRTSGDNEQFFGPGTRLTVL.

The chain combines TRBV15 with TRBJ1-4, with 10 bases that match TRBD1. The J segment lost 5 bases and the V segment lost 2 bases, leaving 2 bases of the junction unmatched. Germline CDR1 and CDR2: LNHNV and YYDKDF (reference sequence). The CDR3 extends over 15 amino acids. The CDR3 loop is CATSRRDRGNEKLFF. The CDR3 region has the DNA TGTGCCACCAGCAGAAGGGACAGGGGAAATGAAAAACTGTTTTTT.